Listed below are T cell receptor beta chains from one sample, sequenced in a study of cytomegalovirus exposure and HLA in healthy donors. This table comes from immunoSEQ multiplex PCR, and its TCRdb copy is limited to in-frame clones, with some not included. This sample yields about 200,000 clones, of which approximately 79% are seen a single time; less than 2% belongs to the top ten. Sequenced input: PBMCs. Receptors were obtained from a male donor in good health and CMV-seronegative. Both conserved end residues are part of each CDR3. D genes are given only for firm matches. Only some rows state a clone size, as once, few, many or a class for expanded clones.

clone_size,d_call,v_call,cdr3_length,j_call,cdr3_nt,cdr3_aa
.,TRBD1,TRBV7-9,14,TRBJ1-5,TGTGCCAGCAGCTCCCTACAGGGGAATCAGCCCCAGCATTTT,CASSSLQGNQPQHF
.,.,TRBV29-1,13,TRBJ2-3,TGCAGCGTTGCCAGGGAGGTTGCAGATACGCAGTATTTT,CSVAREVADTQYF
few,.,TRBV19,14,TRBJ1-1,TGTGCCAGTAGTTTGAACAGGGTAAACACTGAAGCTTTCTTT,CASSLNRVNTEAFF
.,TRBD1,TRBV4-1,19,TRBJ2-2,TGCGCCAGCAGCCAGAGGGACAGGTCTTCCTCCCAGAACACCGGGGAGCTGTTTTTT,CASSQRDRSSSQNTGELFF
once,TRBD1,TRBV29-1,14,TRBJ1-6,TGCAGCGTGGCAGGGACAGGGGGGGATTCACCCCTCCACTTT,CSVAGTGGDSPLHF
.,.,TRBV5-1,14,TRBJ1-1,TGCGCCAGCAGCTTGGCCGGAGACCTCACTGAAGCTTTCTTT,CASSLAGDLTEAFF
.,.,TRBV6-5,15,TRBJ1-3,TGTGCCAGCAGCCCCAGGCGGGGGGACGGAAACACCATATATTTT,CASSPRRGDGNTIYF
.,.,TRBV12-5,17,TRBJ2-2,TGTGCTAGTGGTTTCACTGCGGGGGCCGCTTTCGCCGGGGAGCTGTTTTTT,CASGFTAGAAFAGELFF
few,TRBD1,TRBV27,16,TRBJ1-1,TGTGCCAGCAGTTCTCCAAAGACAGGGGGCCACACTGAAGCTTTCTTT,CASSSPKTGGHTEAFF
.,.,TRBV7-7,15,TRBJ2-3,TGTGCCAGCACCAGAAGCCCGGGGGGCACAGATACGCAGTATTTT,CASTRSPGGTDTQYF
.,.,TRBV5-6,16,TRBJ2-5,TGTGCCAGCAGCACCAGCTTCCCGACTATACAAGAGACCCAGTACTTC,CASSTSFPTIQETQYF
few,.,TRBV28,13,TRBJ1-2,TGTGCCAGCAGTTTAAGAAACTACTATGGCTACACCTTC,CASSLRNYYGYTF
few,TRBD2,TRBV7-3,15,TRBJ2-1,TGTGCCAGCAGCTTAAGACTAGCGGGCCACAATGAGCAGTTCTTC,CASSLRLAGHNEQFF
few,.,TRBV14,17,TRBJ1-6,TGTGCCAGCAGTCTGCGTTTTCGACAGACGAATAATTCACCCCTCCACTTT,CASSLRFRQTNNSPLHF
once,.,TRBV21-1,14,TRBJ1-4,TGTGCCAGCACCACGACCCTTTACAGTGAAAAACTGTTTTTT,CASTTTLYSEKLFF
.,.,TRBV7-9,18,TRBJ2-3,TGTGCCAGCAGCTTAGGGGCGGGGTTATCCCCTGGCACAGATACGCAGTATTTT,CASSLGAGLSPGTDTQYF
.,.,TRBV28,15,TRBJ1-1,TGTGCCAGCACCCCCTCGGGGGGGATGAACACTGAAGCTTTCTTT,CASTPSGGMNTEAFF
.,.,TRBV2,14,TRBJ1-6,TGTGCCAGCAGTGGGCCCGGGAGCTCTTCACCCCTCCACTTT,CASSGPGSSSPLHF
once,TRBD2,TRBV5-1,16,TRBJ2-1,TGCGCCAGCAGCCGGGGACTAGCGGGGGGGCTAAATGAGCAGTTCTTC,CASSRGLAGGLNEQFF
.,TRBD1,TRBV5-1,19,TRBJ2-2,TGCGCCAGCAGCTGGGGGACAGGGGGCTCCGGTCAAGCCACCGGGGAGCTGTTTTTT,CASSWGTGGSGQATGELFF
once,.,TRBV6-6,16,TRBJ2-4,TGTGCCAGCAGTTACCTGGGGGCCTCAGCCAAAAACATTCAGTACTTC,CASSYLGASAKNIQYF
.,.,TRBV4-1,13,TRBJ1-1,TGCGCCAGCAGCCCAGACAAGAACACTGAAGCTTTCTTT,CASSPDKNTEAFF
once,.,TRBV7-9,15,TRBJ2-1,TGTGCCAGCAGCCCTCGGGACATCTCCTACAATGAGCAGTTCTTC,CASSPRDISYNEQFF
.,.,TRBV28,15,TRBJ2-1,TGTGCCAGCAGCCTGGGGGACAAAATCGGCGATGAGCAGTTCTTC,CASSLGDKIGDEQFF
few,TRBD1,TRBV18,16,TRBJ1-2,TGTGCCAGCTCACCTGCCGGGACAGGGCTGAACTATGGCTACACCTTC,CASSPAGTGLNYGYTF
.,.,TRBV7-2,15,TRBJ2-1,TGTGCCAGCAGCTTAGAGCGCGGACTCTACAATGAGCAGTTCTTC,CASSLERGLYNEQFF
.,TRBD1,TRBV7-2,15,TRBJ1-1,TGTGCCAGCAGCTTGGACAGGGGGCGGAACACTGAAGCTTTCTTT,CASSLDRGRNTEAFF
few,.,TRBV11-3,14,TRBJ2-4,TGTGCCAGCAGCTTCTCAGGGTTGGAAAACATTCAGTACTTC,CASSFSGLENIQYF
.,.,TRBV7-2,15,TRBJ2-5,TGTGCCAGCAGCTTATACGGGGGAACTCAAGAGACCCAGTACTTC,CASSLYGGTQETQYF
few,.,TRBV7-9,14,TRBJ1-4,TGTGCCAGCCTCTCTTTGGGAGGAAGTGAAAAACTGTTTTTT,CASLSLGGSEKLFF
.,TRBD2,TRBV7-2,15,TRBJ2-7,TGTGCCAGCAGGCGACTAGCGGGAGGGGGGAACGAGCAGTACTTC,CASRRLAGGGNEQYF
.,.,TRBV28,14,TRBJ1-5,TGTGCCCGCAGTCCAGCGACAGGCAATCAGCCCCAGCATTTT,CARSPATGNQPQHF
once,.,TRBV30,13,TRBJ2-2,TGTGCCTGGAGTGGGCAGAACACCGGGGAGCTGCTTTTT,CAWSGQNTGELLF
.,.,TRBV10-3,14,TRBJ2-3,TGTGCCATCATGACGGGTGACCGCACAGATACGCAGTATTTT,CAIMTGDRTDTQYF
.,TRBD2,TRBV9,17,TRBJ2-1,TGTGCCAGCAGCCGGGGGACTAGCGGGAGGACCTACAATGAGCAGTTCTTC,CASSRGTSGRTYNEQFF
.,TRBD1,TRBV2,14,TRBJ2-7,TGTGCCAGCAGTTTACCGGGACAGGGCTACGAGCAGTACTTC,CASSLPGQGYEQYF
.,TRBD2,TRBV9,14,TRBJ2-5,TGTGCCAGCAGCGCTAGCGGGAGCACGGAGACCCAGTACTTC,CASSASGSTETQYF
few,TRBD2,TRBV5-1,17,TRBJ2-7,TGCGCCAGCAGCTTGGTTGGTAGCGGGGGGCTTTCCTACGAGCAGTACTTC,CASSLVGSGGLSYEQYF
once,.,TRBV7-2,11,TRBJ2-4,TGTGCCAGCAGCCCCGGGGGCATTCAGTACTTC,CASSPGGIQYF
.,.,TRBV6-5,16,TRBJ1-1,TGTGCCAGCAGTTACCATTCAACAGGGAAATACACTGAAGCTTTCTTT,CASSYHSTGKYTEAFF